These 30 T cell receptor beta chains originate from one sample sequenced in a study of T cell clonotyping in hematopoietic cell transplantation. Only in-frame clones appear in the TCRdb table, and some are missing; sequencing was by immunoSEQ multiplex PCR. The sample contains about 12,000 clones, around 50% of which appear only once. The sequenced sample consisted of peripheral blood mononuclear cells. These TCRs come from a man in his forties or fifties in good health. Some clones in this sample may be carry-over from other donors' samples.

In its sample, this clone was seen a few times. V usage is TRBV6-5 and J usage is TRBJ2-7; no definite D call. CDR1 is MNHEY, CDR2 SVGAGI, per germline. V was cut by 0 bases and J by 4 bases, with 10 bases left in between. CDR3 length equals 14 residues. CDR3 sequence reads: CASSYSHGPYEQYF. Written as DNA, the CDR3 is TGTGCCAGCAGTTACTCGCACGGGCCATACGAGCAGTACTTC.

This chain links TRBV6-1 with TRBJ2-7, with no clear D. CDR1 and CDR2 (germline): MNHNS, SASEGT. V was trimmed by 2 bases and J by 6 bases, leaving 14 bases between them. The CDR3 length is 14 residues. The CDR3 sequence: CASSERVLAPEQYF. As DNA, the CDR3 is TGTGCCAGCAGTGAAAGGGTTTTGGCGCCCGAGCAGTACTTC.

This chain joins TRBV30 and TRBJ1-2, with D hard to call. V was pared by 2 bases and J by 6 bases, with 10 bases between. Germline CDR1 GTSNPN, CDR2 SVGIG (reference sequence). The CDR3 loop spans 12 amino acids. The DNA for the CDR3 is TGTGCCTGGAGTTTACAGAGTAATGGCTACACCTTC. This translates into CAWSLQSNGYTF.

V is TRBV5-6 and J is TRBJ1-4, with TRBD1 as a possible D gene (5 bases). This CDR3 spans 16 amino acids. CDR1 and CDR2 from the germline V gene are SGHDT and YYEEEE. With 0 bases removed from V and 8 bases from J, the gap between germline ends came to 17 bases. The CDR3 here is CASSLVLGQGEEKLFF. The CDR3 nucleotides are TGTGCCAGCAGCTTGGTCCTTGGCCAGGGTGAGGAAAAACTGTTTTTT.

In its sample, this clone was seen a few times. V and J are TRBV30 and TRBJ1-5; 7 positions agree with TRBD1. The CDR3 has 12 amino acids. Trimming cost V 7 bases and J 4 bases; bases outside gene matches: 4. In germline, CDR1 is GTSNPN, CDR2 SVGIG (reference sequence). The DNA of the CDR3 is TGTGCCTTAGGGACAGAGAATCAGCCCCAGCATTTT. Its translation is CALGTENQPQHF.

The chain combines TRBV28 with TRBJ1-2; D might be TRBD1 (6 bases). In germline, CDR1 is MDHEN, CDR2 SYDVKM. This CDR3 is 13 amino acids long. V was cut by 6 bases and J by 7 bases, with 15 bases left in between. The CDR3 DNA follows: TGTGCCAGCAGCCCAACAGGGACGGGTGGCTACACCTTC. Amino acids: CASSPTGTGGYTF.

The chain joins TRBV29-1 to TRBJ1-2; 9 nucleotides align to TRBD1. Germline assignment: CDR1 SQVTM and CDR2 ANQGSEA. V shed 5 bases and J 6 bases; nucleotides not matched to a gene: 4. CDR3 length: 12 residues. This CDR3 reads CSVMDRGHGYTF. In DNA form, the CDR3 reads TGCAGCGTTATGGACAGGGGACATGGCTACACCTTC.

As concerns this clone: Mismatch with germline at one junction end may stem from a read error. The chain combines TRBV30 with TRBJ1-6, with D tentatively TRBD1 (5 bases). The CDR3 length is 15 residues. Looked up from germline, CDR1 is GTSNPN and CDR2 is SVGIG (reference sequence). The chain's CDR3 is CAWSDGGTYNSPLHF. The CDR3 nucleotides are TGTGCCTGGAGTGATGGAGGGACTTATAATTCGCCCCTCCACTTT.

The gene calls are TRBV6-5 and TRBJ1-2; 9 bases fit TRBD1. The J segment lost 2 bases and the V segment lost 8 bases, leaving 9 bases of the junction unmatched. The length of the CDR3 is 15 residues. Germline lookup yields CDR1 MNHEY and CDR2 SVGAGI. In DNA form, the CDR3 reads TGTGCCAGCCGCCCCCCGGGACAGGGCAACTATGGCTACACCTTC. It codes for CASRPPGQGNYGYTF.

The rearrangement joins TRBV6-5 to TRBJ1-1, with D maybe TRBD1 (6 bases). The CDR3 sequence is 15 residues long. Germline V gene lookup returns CDR1 MNHEY and CDR2 SVGAGI. The V end lost 7 bases, the J end lost 4 bases, and 19 bases lay between the germline ends. The CDR3 reads CASTRGALGGTEAFF. The CDR3 DNA is TGTGCCAGCACCCGGGGGGCCCTGGGGGGCACTGAAGCTTTCTTT.

The J gene is TRBJ2-7, the V gene TRBV9; D ambiguous. V dropped 4 bases and J dropped 1 base, with 12 bases sitting between them. Per the germline V gene, CDR1 is SGDLS and CDR2 is YYNGEE. The CDR3 spans 14 residues. The CDR3 DNA reads as TGTGCCAGCAGCCCCGGGCTTGGGTCCTACGAGCAGTACTTC. It is translated as CASSPGLGSYEQYF.

The CDR3 DNA reads TGTGCCAGAAGCCCGGGGCGACTAGCGAAAGAGACCCAGTACTTC. It codes for CARSPGRLAKETQYF. This chain joins TRBV5-3 and TRBJ2-5; 8 bases line up with TRBD2. Being an ORF, TRBV5-3 has a function that is uncertain. This CDR3 contains 15 residues. The V and J ends lost 4 bases and 3 bases, in that order; junction bases with no gene match: 8.

This clone has just a few counts. The genes are TRBV4-3 and TRBJ2-7; unclear D gene. This CDR3 has 15 residues. CDR1 LGHNA and CDR2 YSLEER come from the germline V gene. Trimming stripped 0 bases from V and 0 bases from J, with 9 bases between. The CDR3 region is CASSQDAASSYEQYF. As DNA, the CDR3 is TGCGCCAGCAGCCAAGATGCGGCTAGCTCCTACGAGCAGTACTTC.

The rearrangement links TRBV7-9 to TRBJ2-2, with TRBD1 as a possible D gene (6 bases). The CDR3 has 14 residues. Germline V gives CDR1 SEHNR, CDR2 FQNEAQ (reference sequence). V was cut by 5 bases and J by 4 bases, with 11 bases left in between. Written as DNA, the CDR3 is TGTGCCAGCAGCAGGACAGATTCCACCGGGGAGCTGTTTTTT. Amino acids: CASSRTDSTGELFF. The full variable domain, in which reference TRBV7-9 and TRBJ2-2 provide the parts outside the CDR3, is DTGVSQNPRHKITKRGQNVTFRCDPISEHNRLYWYRQTLGQGPEFLTYFQNEAQLEKSRLLSDRFSAERPKGSFSTLEIQRTEQGDSAMYLCASSRTDSTGELFFGEGSRLTVL.

The chain couples TRBV19 to TRBJ1-1; D may be TRBD1 (5 bases). This CDR3 contains 12 residues. Trimming took 5 bases from V and 10 from J, leaving 14 bases between them. In germline, CDR1 is LNHDA, CDR2 SQIVND (reference sequence). Here the CDR3 DNA reads TGTGCCAGTAGTTCCAGGGAGAGAAGAGCTTTCTTT. It codes for CASSSRERRAFF.

This chain connects TRBV9 to TRBJ1-2; D gene unclear. The V gene lost 0 bases and the J gene lost 0 bases, with 6 bases spanning the gap. The germline V gene encodes CDR1 SGDLS and CDR2 YYNGEE. The CDR3 contains 14 residues. CDR3 sequence (DNA): TGTGCCAGCAGCGTAGAAGGAGCTAACTATGGCTACACCTTC. Protein product: CASSVEGANYGYTF.

This clone was picked up a small number of times. V gene TRBV4-3 combines with J gene TRBJ2-3, with D perhaps matching TRBD1 or TRBD2 (5 bases each). Germline CDR1 LGHNA, CDR2 YSLEER. The CDR3 is made up of 13 amino acids. The V end lost 5 bases, the J end lost 6 bases, and 12 bases lay between the germline ends. The CDR3 region is CASSRSWGDTQYF. The CDR3 region has the DNA TGCGCCAGCAGCAGGTCCTGGGGGGATACGCAGTATTTT.

With respect to this clone: Other DNA sequences in this specimen translate into the identical CDR3. The rearrangement joins TRBV30 to TRBJ1-5, with D unresolved. CDR3 length: 13 amino acids. Germline V gives CDR1 GTSNPN, CDR2 SVGIG (reference sequence). The V and J ends lost 0 bases and 2 bases respectively, with 5 bases between them. The chain's CDR3 is CAWSVGGNQPQHF. The CDR3 DNA reads TGTGCCTGGAGTGTGGGAGGCAATCAGCCCCAGCATTTT.

V and J are TRBV9 and TRBJ1-2; D possibly corresponds to TRBD1 (6 bases). In germline, CDR1 is SGDLS, CDR2 YYNGEE. This CDR3 has 12 residues. Trimming left V 4 bases short and J 8 bases short, with 12 bases between. CDR3 in DNA: TGTGCCAGCAGCATTTACAGGGACGGCTACACCTTC. Protein product: CASSIYRDGYTF.

J is TRBJ2-3 and V is TRBV9; no firm D call. The CDR3 loop spans 12 amino acids. The germline gives CDR1 SGDLS, CDR2 YYNGEE. Trimming shortened V by 1 base and J by 7 bases, and 7 bases separated the two germline ends. CDR3 in DNA: TGTGCCAGCAGCGTATATGGTCATACGCAGTATTTT. Translation gives CASSVYGHTQYF.

In this sample, this clone turned up once. The chain uses TRBV6-1 and TRBJ2-7; tentatively, D is TRBD2 (5 bases). The germline CDR1 and CDR2 sequences are MNHNS and SASEGT. V was trimmed by 6 bases and J by 0 bases, leaving 15 bases between them. The CDR3 spans 15 residues. The CDR3 sequence: CASRGRTGYSYEQYF. In nucleotides, the CDR3 is TGTGCCAGCAGAGGAAGGACTGGGTACTCCTACGAGCAGTACTTC.

The rearrangement uses TRBV7-2 and TRBJ2-4; D assignment may be TRBD1 or TRBD2 (5 bases each). Trimming shortened V by 2 bases and J by 5 bases, and 10 bases separated the two germline ends. The germline V gene encodes CDR1 SGHTA and CDR2 FQGNSA. This CDR3 is 14 amino acids long. DNA of the CDR3: TGTGCCAGCAGCTTAATACCGGGACAAAACATTCAGTACTTC. Translating it yields CASSLIPGQNIQYF.

This clone was recorded only once. The chain links TRBV5-4 to TRBJ2-7; a possible D gene is TRBD1 (5 bases). Trimming removed 4 bases from V and 5 bases from J, with 19 bases in between. The length of the CDR3 is 15 residues. Germline assignment: CDR1 SGHNT and CDR2 YYREEE (reference sequence). CDR3: CASSAEGRAWDEQYF. DNA of the CDR3: TGTGCCAGCAGCGCCGAAGGCAGGGCCTGGGACGAGCAGTACTTC.

As DNA, the CDR3 is TGCGCCAGCAGCCCAAAGGCGGGGTCGGAGACTGAAGCTTTCTTT. It is translated as CASSPKAGSETEAFF. V gene TRBV4-3 combines with J gene TRBJ1-1; D gene unclear. The germline CDR1 and CDR2 sequences are LGHNA and YSLEER. The V end lost 4 bases, the J end lost 5 bases, and 17 bases lay between the germline ends. There are 15 residues in the CDR3.

V usage is TRBV14 and J usage is TRBJ2-4, with D unclear. V lost 3 bases and J lost 2, with 8 bases in between. The CDR3 has 14 residues. The germline V gene has CDR1 SGHDN and CDR2 FVKESK. The CDR3 loop reads CASSHPLTKNIQYF. The CDR3 region has the DNA TGTGCCAGCAGCCACCCCTTAACCAAAAACATTCAGTACTTC. The full variable domain, rest sourced from reference TRBV14 and TRBJ2-4, is EAGVTQFPSHSVIEKGQTVTLRCDPISGHDNLYWYRRVMGKEIKFLLHFVKESKQDESGMPNNRFLAERTGGTYSTLKVQPAELEDSGVYFCASSHPLTKNIQYFGAGTRLSVL.

The chain has TRBV18 and TRBJ2-7; tentative D call: TRBD1 (5 bases). Trimming pared 3 bases from V and 1 base from J, leaving 19 bases between. The V gene's germline CDR1 is KGHSH and CDR2 LQKENI. CDR3 length: 17 residues. DNA of the CDR3: TGTGCCAGCTCACCCCGGCAGGGATATTCAGATTCCTACGAGCAGTACTTC. Protein product: CASSPRQGYSDSYEQYF. The full variable domain, completed using reference TRBV18 and TRBJ2-7, is NAGVMQNPRHLVRRRGQEARLRCSPMKGHSHVYWYRQLPEEGLKFMVYLQKENIIDESGMPKERFSAEFPKEGPSILRIQQVVRGDSAAYFCASSPRQGYSDSYEQYFGPGTRLTVT.

The rearrangement links TRBV5-1 to TRBJ2-1; D gene uncertain. V lost 4 bases, J lost 3 bases, and 11 bases lay in between. The CDR3 length is 14 residues. In germline, CDR1 is SGHRS, CDR2 YFSETQ. The CDR3 sequence: CASSREWSYNEQFF. DNA for the CDR3: TGCGCCAGCAGCAGGGAATGGAGCTACAATGAGCAGTTCTTC. Using reference TRBV5-1 and TRBJ2-1 for the parts outside the CDR3, the full variable domain is KAGVTQTPRYLIKTRGQQVTLSCSPISGHRSVSWYQQTPGQGLQFLFEYFSETQRNKGNFPGRFSGRQFSNSRSEMNVSTLELGDSALYLCASSREWSYNEQFFGPGTRLTVL.

V and J are TRBV25-1 and TRBJ2-5; either TRBD1 or TRBD2 may supply D (5 bases each). The germline gives CDR1 MGHDK, CDR2 SYGVNS. The CDR3 has 15 residues. V lost 3 bases to trimming and J lost 3 bases, with 14 bases between them. CDR3 protein: CASSDQGRRKETQYF. DNA for the CDR3: TGTGCCAGCAGTGACCAGGGACGTCGGAAAGAGACCCAGTACTTC.

V usage is TRBV30 and J usage is TRBJ1-3, with D perhaps TRBD1 (5 bases). This CDR3 has 14 amino acids. Germline assignment: CDR1 GTSNPN and CDR2 SVGIG (reference sequence). V was cut by 3 bases and J by 4 bases, with 13 bases left in between. In DNA form, the CDR3 reads TGTGCCTGGAGCCTAGCGAACAGGGGAAACACCATATATTTT. Protein product: CAWSLANRGNTIYF.

This clone has just a few counts. The chain combines TRBV20-1 with TRBJ1-1; no clear D gene. The CDR3 has 11 amino acids. With 2 bases removed from V and 11 bases from J, the gap between germline ends came to 12 bases. Germline loops: CDR1 DFQATT, CDR2 SNEGSKA (reference sequence). The CDR3 bases are TGCAGTGCTAGAAAGAACAATGGGGCTTTCTTT. Its translation is CSARKNNGAFF.